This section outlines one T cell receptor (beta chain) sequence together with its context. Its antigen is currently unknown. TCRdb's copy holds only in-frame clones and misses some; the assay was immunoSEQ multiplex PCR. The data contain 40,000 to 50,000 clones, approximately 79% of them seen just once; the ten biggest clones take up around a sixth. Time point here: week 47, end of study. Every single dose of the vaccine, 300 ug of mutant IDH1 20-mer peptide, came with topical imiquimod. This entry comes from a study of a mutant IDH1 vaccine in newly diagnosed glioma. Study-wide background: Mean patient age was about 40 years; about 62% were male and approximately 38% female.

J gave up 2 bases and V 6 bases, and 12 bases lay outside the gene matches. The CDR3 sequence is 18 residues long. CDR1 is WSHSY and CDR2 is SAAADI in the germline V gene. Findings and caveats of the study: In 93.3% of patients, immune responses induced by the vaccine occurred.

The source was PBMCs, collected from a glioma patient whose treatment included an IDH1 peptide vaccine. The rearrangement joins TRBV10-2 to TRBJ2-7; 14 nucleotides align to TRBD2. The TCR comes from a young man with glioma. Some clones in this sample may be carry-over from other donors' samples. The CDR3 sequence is CASRPGLAGEKTAYEQYF. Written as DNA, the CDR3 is TGCGCCAGCAGACCGGGACTAGCGGGGGAAAAAACCGCCTACGAGCAGTACTTC.